This passage covers 24 T cell receptor beta chains from one sample sequenced in a study of glioma-infiltrating T cells. The iRepertoire nested amplicon-rescue multiplex PCR amplified TCR alpha and beta CDR3s from RNA. TCRdb reprocessed the multiplex PCR reads via MiXCR and lists one record per CDR3 protein. The table lists around 140,000 distinct CDR3 sequences, about two fifths of them singletons. Sequences were obtained from glioma tissue, nonneoplastic brain tissue, or PBMCs (not recorded which). These receptors came from a human donor with low-grade glioma or glioblastoma, undergoing nonglioma brain surgery, or in good health (not recorded which).

This chain connects TRBV19 to TRBJ2-7, with 9 bases identical to TRBD1. CDR3 length: 15 amino acids. Trimming removed 4 bases from V and 1 base from J; junction bases left unmatched: 5. Per germline, CDR1 LNHDA and CDR2 SQIVND (reference sequence). The CDR3 here is CASSRDGTGSYEQYF. CDR3 sequence (DNA): TGTGCCAGTAGTAGGGACGGGACAGGGTCCTACGAGCAGTACTTC.

This clonotype was seen many times. The chain links TRBV3-1 to TRBJ1-6; unclear D gene. V dropped 2 bases and J dropped 8 bases, with 4 bases sitting between them. Germline loops: CDR1 LGHDT, CDR2 YNNKEL (reference sequence). The CDR3 covers 12 residues. CDR3 nucleotide sequence: TGTGCCAGCAGCCAACAGTATTCACCCCTCCACTTT. It yields the protein CASSQQYSPLHF.

This chain links TRBV29-1 with TRBJ1-2; D is undetermined. V was pared by 7 bases and J by 6 bases, with 12 bases between. There are 11 residues in the CDR3. Germline values: CDR1 SQVTM, CDR2 ANQGSEA. The CDR3 nucleotides are TGCAGCGCGTCCGGAACCGATGGCTACACCTTC. Translating it yields CSASGTDGYTF.

This chain uses TRBV6-1 with TRBJ2-5; 11 positions agree with TRBD2. The CDR3 sequence is 14 residues long. Germline values: CDR1 MNHNS, CDR2 SASEGT. J lost 4 bases, V lost 7 bases, and 5 bases had no gene match. The CDR3 DNA is TGTGCCAGCATGCTAGCGGGAGGAAGAGAGACCCAGTACTTC. Translation gives CASMLAGGRETQYF.

The CDR3, as DNA: TGCGCCAGCAGCCAAGGGTTGGGTGGAGACACTGAAGCTTTCTTT. It encodes CASSQGLGGDTEAFF. V is TRBV4-1 and J is TRBJ1-1; no clear D. CDR1 and CDR2 from the germline V gene are MGHRA and YSYEKL. V shed 1 base and J shed 3 bases, with 12 bases lying between them. This CDR3 spans 15 amino acids.

This chain links TRBV6-1 with TRBJ1-2; tentatively, D is TRBD1 (5 bases). Germline CDR1 and CDR2: MNHNS and SASEGT. CDR3 length: 14 residues. Trimming took off 6 bases at V and 3 bases at J, with 14 bases between the two ends. CDR3 nucleotide sequence: TGTGCCAGCAGCCCCGAGGGGCTCTACTATGGCTACACCTTC. Amino acids: CASSPEGLYYGYTF.

This clonotype was seen repeatedly, ten times or more. The V gene is TRBV6-1, the J gene TRBJ1-1; TRBD1 aligns across 9 bases. The germline V gene has CDR1 MNHNS and CDR2 SASEGT. The CDR3 totals 15 residues. Trimming cost V 3 bases and J 0 bases; bases outside gene matches: 2. The CDR3 is CASSDGQGMNTEAFF. The CDR3 region has the DNA TGTGCCAGCAGTGACGGACAGGGGATGAACACTGAAGCTTTCTTT.

The chain uses TRBV28 and TRBJ1-2; no definite D call. The germline gives CDR1 MDHEN, CDR2 SYDVKM. CDR3 length: 11 residues. Trimming cost V 3 bases and J 5 bases, with 4 bases left between them. CDR3 sequence: CASSLEYGYTF. CDR3 coding DNA: TGTGCCAGCAGTTTGGAATATGGCTACACCTTC.

In the case of this clonotype: At one end the junction does not follow the germline gene, possibly because of a read error. The gene calls are TRBV20-1 and TRBJ1-2, with D possibly TRBD1 on 5 matching bases. Germline lookup yields CDR1 DFQATT and CDR2 SNEGSKA (reference sequence). The CDR3 sequence is 15 residues long. The CDR3 DNA reads as TGCAGTGATAGAGATAGTTCGGGGGGAGCTTATGGCTACACCTTC. Translation: CSDRDSSGGAYGYTF.

V gene TRBV6-2 or TRBV6-3 combines with J gene TRBJ2-5, with D perhaps TRBD1 (5 bases). There are 11 residues in the CDR3. CDR1 is MNHEY, CDR2 SVGEGT, per germline. With 11 bases removed from V and 1 base from J, the gap between germline ends came to 8 bases. CDR3 region: CAAGAQETQYF. The DNA of the CDR3 is TGTGCCGCTGGGGCCCAAGAGACCCAGTACTTC.

The chain recombines TRBV6-1 with TRBJ2-5, with no clear D. This CDR3 is built from 13 residues. In germline, CDR1 is MNHNS, CDR2 SASEGT. Trimming left V 1 base short and J 2 bases short, with 5 bases between. CDR3: CASSEVLQETQYF. Written as DNA, the CDR3 is TGTGCCAGCAGTGAAGTTTTACAAGAGACCCAGTACTTC.

This clonotype was picked up a small number of times. This sequence joins TRBV20-1 and TRBJ1-1; a weak D match, TRBD1 (5 bases). The V gene's germline CDR1 is DFQATT and CDR2 SNEGSKA (reference sequence). This CDR3 has 15 residues. V shed 6 bases and J shed 2 bases, with 19 bases lying between them. This CDR3 reads CSAVSGARPNTEAFF. CDR3 nucleotides: TGCAGTGCCGTTAGCGGGGCAAGGCCTAACACTGAAGCTTTCTTT.

On this clonotype: The junction and the germline gene differ at one end; a read error may be behind it. This CDR3 reads CASSSTVAGGSCEQYF. The CDR3 bases are TGTGCCAGCAGTTCGACTGTAGCGGGAGGCTCCTGCGAGCAGTACTTC. V gene TRBV6-2 or TRBV6-3 combines with J gene TRBJ2-7; 10 nucleotides agree with TRBD2. CDR3 size: 16 residues. CDR1 is MNHEY, CDR2 SVGEGT, per germline.

The chain employs TRBV6-5 and TRBJ1-5; TRBD1 is a possible D gene (6 bases). V was trimmed by 6 bases and J by 0 bases, leaving 12 bases between them. This CDR3 is 15 amino acids long. Germline V CDR1 and CDR2: MNHEY, SVGAGI. DNA for the CDR3: TGTGCCAGCAGCCAAGGGGGTTCTAGCAATCAGCCCCAGCATTTT. It is translated as CASSQGGSSNQPQHF.

V gene TRBV28 combines with J gene TRBJ2-5; D may be TRBD1 or TRBD2 (5 bases each). Germline assignment: CDR1 MDHEN and CDR2 SYDVKM. The CDR3 contains 15 residues. Trimming stripped 2 bases from V and 4 bases from J, with 14 bases between. The CDR3 region is CASSLPPSGAETQYF. The DNA of the CDR3 is TGTGCCAGCAGTTTACCCCCCTCCGGGGCAGAGACCCAGTACTTC.

The chain joins TRBV10-3 to TRBJ1-1; D gene unclear. Germline-derived CDR1 and CDR2 are ENHRY and SYGVKD. Between the trimmed V and J ends, which lost 5 bases and 3 bases, there was a span of 7 bases. CDR3 length: 12 residues. The CDR3 bases are TGTGCCATCAGTCGAGATTACACTGAAGCTTTCTTT. Amino acids: CAISRDYTEAFF.

In its sample, this clonotype was seen a few times. This sequence joins TRBV7-2 and TRBJ1-6; TRBD1 matches at 8 bases. Germline V gene lookup returns CDR1 SGHTA and CDR2 FQGNSA. Trimming cost V 6 bases and J 6 bases; bases outside gene matches: 10. The length of the CDR3 is 16 residues. This CDR3 is CASSWGQALLNSPLHF. DNA for the CDR3: TGTGCCAGCAGTTGGGGACAGGCCCTTCTTAATTCACCCCTCCACTTT.

The gene calls are TRBV12-3 or TRBV12-4 and TRBJ2-5; 10 bases agree with TRBD2. After removal of 5 bases from V and 2 bases from J, the junction contained 2 bases not matched to a gene. CDR3 length: 14 amino acids. CDR3 nucleotides: TGTGCCAGCAGTACACTAGCGGGACAAGAGACCCAGTACTTC. It yields the protein CASSTLAGQETQYF.

The chain has TRBV27 and TRBJ2-7; maybe TRBD1 (6 bases). The CDR3 contains 12 residues. Germline V lookup: CDR1 MNHEY, CDR2 SMNVEV (reference sequence). V shed 5 bases and J shed 4 bases, with 9 bases lying between them. CDR3 sequence (DNA): TGTGCCAGCAGTGACAGGACTTACGAGCAGTACTTC. Amino acid sequence: CASSDRTYEQYF.

This clonotype was recorded at least ten times. J is TRBJ2-7 and V is TRBV6-1; possible D gene TRBD2, 5 bases. Germline V gene lookup returns CDR1 MNHNS and CDR2 SASEGT. This CDR3 contains 14 residues. V was clipped by 4 bases and J by 3 bases, with 13 bases between them. Here the CDR3 reads CASSVGQGGYEQYF. The CDR3 DNA follows: TGTGCCAGCAGTGTTGGTCAAGGAGGCTACGAGCAGTACTTC.

V usage is TRBV6-5 and J usage is TRBJ2-4; possible D gene TRBD2, 7 bases. Germline lookup yields CDR1 MNHEY and CDR2 SVGAGI. The CDR3 extends over 18 amino acids. Trimming removed 5 bases at V and 0 bases at J, with 20 bases between. In nucleotides, the CDR3 is TGTGCCAGCAGTGAAGCAGAGGGGGGGTCCCCAGCCAAAAACATTCAGTACTTC. Its translation: CASSEAEGGSPAKNIQYF.

This clonotype was recorded a few times. The rearrangement links TRBV28 to TRBJ1-2; TRBD1 agrees at 10 bases. CDR1 is MDHEN, CDR2 SYDVKM, per germline. The CDR3 has 13 amino acids. With V trimmed by 3 bases and J by 8 bases, 3 bases remained unmatched. CDR3 in amino acids: CASSFGTGVGYTF. DNA for the CDR3: TGTGCCAGCAGTTTCGGGACAGGGGTCGGCTACACCTTC.

The V gene is TRBV20-1, the J gene TRBJ2-3; 8 bases are a match to TRBD2. Germline values: CDR1 DFQATT, CDR2 SNEGSKA (reference sequence). The CDR3 loop spans 15 amino acids. J gave up 4 bases and V 1 base, and 7 bases lay outside the gene matches. CDR3 sequence: CSARAAGVYSDTQYF. The CDR3 bases are TGCAGTGCTAGAGCAGCGGGGGTTTACTCAGATACGCAGTATTTT.

This clonotype appeared many times. V is TRBV10-1 and J is TRBJ1-6; D is unresolved. V was trimmed by 10 bases and J by 7 bases, leaving 14 bases between them. In germline, CDR1 is WNHNN, CDR2 SYGVQD (reference sequence). CDR3 size: 13 residues. DNA of the CDR3: TGCGCCACCAAAGCCCGGGAGAATTCACCCCTCCACTTT. Translated: CATKARENSPLHF.